These 21 T cell receptor beta chains were all obtained from the same sample, sequenced in a study of T cells in Graves' hyperthyroidism and ophthalmopathy. Amplification of TCR beta CDR3 regions used RNA as the template. The HTBI primer set was used in a first-round RT-PCR of the TCR CDR3. TCRdb itself ran the multiplex PCR reads through MiXCR, one entry per CDR3 protein. The sample shows about 640,000 distinct CDR3 sequences, less than 25% of them seen only once. Material for sequencing was blood. The receptors here all came from a man aged 25-45 years with Graves' ophthalmopathy.

The genes are TRBV7-9 and TRBJ1-1; 9 bases map to TRBD1. The CDR3 loop spans 14 amino acids. The J segment lost 7 bases and the V segment lost 0 bases, leaving 3 bases of the junction unmatched. CDR1 and CDR2 from the germline V gene are SEHNR and FQNEAQ (reference sequence). The CDR3 nucleotides are TGTGCCAGCAGCTTAGCGGGACAGGGATATGAAGCTTTCTTT. Protein product: CASSLAGQGYEAFF.

The table lists this clonotype with many counts. The chain uses TRBV7-2 and TRBJ2-3, with no clear D. Trimming stripped 5 bases from V and 1 base from J, with 7 bases between. The CDR3 is made up of 13 amino acids. Germline V gene data show CDR1 as SGHTA and CDR2 as FQGNSA. CDR3 nucleotides: TGTGCCAGCAGCCCGGGCGGCACAGATACGCAGTATTTT. This gives the protein CASSPGGTDTQYF.

This clonotype was seen at least ten times. The chain couples TRBV20-1 to TRBJ2-1; D is perhaps TRBD2 (7 bases). Trimming cost V 3 bases and J 7 bases, with 13 bases left between them. Germline CDR1 reads DFQATT; CDR2 reads SNEGSKA (reference sequence). This CDR3 contains 13 residues. CDR3 amino acids: CSASRGAQNEQFF. CDR3 DNA: TGCAGTGCTAGTCGGGGGGCGCAAAATGAGCAGTTCTTC.

Only a few counts were recorded for this clonotype. The chain couples TRBV6-1 to TRBJ1-1; 7 nucleotides match TRBD1. The V gene end was trimmed by 6 bases and the J gene end by 1 base; junction bases not matched to a gene: 17. CDR3 size: 18 residues. Germline lookup yields CDR1 MNHNS and CDR2 SASEGT. CDR3 coding DNA: TGTGCCAGCAGGGCGACTCCAGGGGCGACAGGGAAGAACACTGAAGCTTTCTTT. It yields the protein CASRATPGATGKNTEAFF.

This clonotype was seen a few times. The CDR3 spells CSAWTDGGGYTF. The CDR3 bases are TGCAGTGCTTGGACGGATGGGGGAGGCTACACCTTC. The rearrangement uses TRBV20-1 and TRBJ1-2, with a weak D call TRBD1 (5 bases). Germline CDR1 reads DFQATT; CDR2 reads SNEGSKA (reference sequence). The CDR3 length is 12 residues. Between the trimmed V and J ends, which lost 5 bases and 8 bases, there was a span of 15 bases.

CDR3 coding DNA: TGTGCCAGCAGCAAAAACCATGGGGGAGGGCCGAATGAGCAGTTCTTC. Translating gives CASSKNHGGGPNEQFF. The chain is built from TRBV12-3 or TRBV12-4 and TRBJ2-1; TRBD2 matches at 7 bases. V lost 6 bases to trimming and J lost 7 bases; unmatched junction nucleotides: 15. CDR3 length: 16 residues.

The chain recombines TRBV27 with TRBJ1-1; D is unresolved. This CDR3 is 13 amino acids long. V gave up 6 bases and J gave up 3 bases, with 11 bases separating them. From germline, CDR1 is MNHEY and CDR2 SMNVEV (reference sequence). CDR3 protein: CASSHDADTEAFF. In nucleotides, the CDR3 is TGTGCCAGCAGCCATGATGCCGACACTGAAGCTTTCTTT.

This clonotype was recorded many times. The chain combines TRBV11-1 with TRBJ2-3; TRBD2 aligns across 11 bases. Trimming removed 2 bases from V and 5 bases from J; junction bases left unmatched: 9. Per germline, CDR1 SGHAT and CDR2 FQDESV (reference sequence). CDR3 size: 17 residues. The CDR3 region is CASSLSTSGSRGDTQYF. CDR3 nucleotide sequence: TGTGCCAGCAGCTTAAGTACTAGCGGGAGTAGGGGAGATACGCAGTATTTT.

In its sample, this clonotype was seen a few times. This chain joins TRBV11-1 and TRBJ1-1; TRBD1 agrees at 7 bases. V gave up 5 bases and J gave up 5 bases; unmatched junction bases: 5. Per the germline V gene, CDR1 is SGHAT and CDR2 is FQDESV (reference sequence). The CDR3 is made up of 13 amino acids. CDR3 nucleotide sequence: TGTGCCAGCAGCATCAGGGGGAAAACTGAAGCTTTCTTT. As protein: CASSIRGKTEAFF.

This chain connects TRBV7-9 to TRBJ2-7; 9 bases match TRBD1. The CDR3 is made up of 16 amino acids. Germline lookup yields CDR1 SEHNR and CDR2 FQNEAQ (reference sequence). The V segment lost 5 bases and the J segment 7 bases; nucleotides outside the gene matches: 15. The DNA for the CDR3 is TGTGCCAGCAGCCCCAAACCTATACAGGGGGCGGGTGAGCAGTACTTC. Its protein product is CASSPKPIQGAGEQYF.

This chain connects TRBV6-2 or TRBV6-3 to TRBJ2-3; 14 positions agree with TRBD2. Germline CDR1 MNHEY, CDR2 SVGEGT. The CDR3 is made up of 17 amino acids. The V and J ends lost 6 bases and 5 bases, in that order; junction bases with no gene match: 10. In DNA, the CDR3 is TGTGCCAGCAGCTTGACTAGCGGGAGGGAGGATGAAGATACGCAGTATTTT. Translating it yields CASSLTSGREDEDTQYF.

This clonotype was found many times. The gene calls are TRBV7-2 and TRBJ2-7, with 15 bases matching TRBD2. After removal of 0 bases from V and 6 bases from J, the junction contained 3 bases not matched to a gene. CDR3 length: 16 residues. Germline CDR1 reads SGHTA; CDR2 reads FQGNSA. CDR3 in DNA: TGTGCCAGCAGCTTAGCGGGACTAGCGGGAGGAGGCGAGCAGTACTTC. As protein: CASSLAGLAGGGEQYF.

This clonotype came up many times. This rearrangement joins TRBV20-1 to TRBJ2-3, with D possibly being TRBD2 (5 bases). With 7 bases removed from V and 0 bases from J, the gap between germline ends came to 14 bases. The length of the CDR3 is 14 residues. Germline V gives CDR1 DFQATT, CDR2 SNEGSKA (reference sequence). CDR3 bases: TGCAGTGTTGAGGGTTACGGGAGCACAGATACGCAGTATTTT. Its translation: CSVEGYGSTDTQYF.

The V and J genes are TRBV14 and TRBJ2-1; possible D gene TRBD1, 5 bases. V dropped 2 bases and J dropped 3 bases, with 17 bases sitting between them. The CDR3 length is 17 residues. The V gene's germline CDR1 is SGHDN and CDR2 FVKESK. The DNA of the CDR3 is TGTGCCAGCAGCCAAACTGCAGACAGATCCGACTACAATGAGCAGTTCTTC. Encoded protein: CASSQTADRSDYNEQFF.

In this sample, this clonotype turned up many times. The chain employs TRBV27 and TRBJ2-1; D not resolved. CDR3 size: 14 residues. Trimming pared 3 bases from V and 3 bases from J, leaving 9 bases between. CDR1 and CDR2 (germline): MNHEY, SMNVEV (reference sequence). The CDR3 DNA reads as TGTGCCAGCAGTTTGGTAGACGGCTACAATGAGCAGTTCTTC. Protein: CASSLVDGYNEQFF.

The CDR3 DNA follows: TGCAGTGCTAGAGATCTTACGGGAGGGAATTCCTACGAGCAGTACTTC. Its translation: CSARDLTGGNSYEQYF. The chain combines TRBV20-1 with TRBJ2-7; 8 nucleotides agree with TRBD2. Germline V gene sequence: CDR1 DFQATT, CDR2 SNEGSKA (reference sequence). Trimming removed 0 bases from V and 1 base from J; junction bases left unmatched: 8. CDR3 length: 16 residues.

This clonotype came up many times. The chain joins TRBV3-1 to TRBJ2-7; D might be TRBD2 (5 bases). The CDR3 is made up of 14 amino acids. V shed 4 bases and J shed 5 bases, with 15 bases lying between them. Germline V lookup: CDR1 LGHDT, CDR2 YNNKEL (reference sequence). The CDR3 DNA reads TGTGCCAGCAGCCCCACAGCTAGCTGGAACGAGCAGTACTTC. Residues: CASSPTASWNEQYF.

This clonotype was counted a few times. The V gene is TRBV27, the J gene TRBJ1-5; D not resolved. The germline V and J ends were trimmed by 6 bases and 10 bases, with 22 bases remaining between them. The germline gives CDR1 MNHEY, CDR2 SMNVEV (reference sequence). The CDR3 contains 15 residues. CDR3 bases: TGTGCCAGCAGAAAGAGGACCGTCCTCGTTTATCCCCAGCATTTT. Translation gives CASRKRTVLVYPQHF.

Written as DNA, the CDR3 is TGCGCCAGCAGCCGACGGGGGGACCTAAATTCACCCCTCCACTTT. Translated, it gives CASSRRGDLNSPLHF. This chain uses TRBV5-1 with TRBJ1-6, with a tentative D call TRBD1 (5 bases). V shed 4 bases and J shed 7 bases, with 15 bases lying between them. This CDR3 spans 15 amino acids. Germline values: CDR1 SGHRS, CDR2 YFSETQ. Combining the CDR3 with reference TRBV5-1 and TRBJ1-6 gives the whole variable domain KAGVTQTPRYLIKTRGQQVTLSCSPISGHRSVSWYQQTPGQGLQFLFEYFSETQRNKGNFPGRFSGRQFSNSRSEMNVSTLELGDSALYLCASSRRGDLNSPLHFGNGTRLTVT.

V gene TRBV7-3 combines with J gene TRBJ2-1; 11 nucleotides line up with TRBD1. The CDR3 has 14 amino acids. The V segment lost 7 bases and the J segment 7 bases; nucleotides outside the gene matches: 6. In germline, CDR1 is SGHTA, CDR2 FQGTGA. This CDR3 is CASKEGQGVNEQFF. For the CDR3, the DNA is TGTGCCAGCAAGGAGGGACAGGGGGTAAATGAGCAGTTCTTC. The variable domain in full, completed from reference TRBV7-3 and TRBJ2-1, reads GAGVSQTPSNKVTEKGKYVELRCDPISGHTALYWYRQSLGQGPEFLIYFQGTGAADDSGLPNDRFFAVRPEGSVSTLKIQRTERGDSAVYLCASKEGQGVNEQFFGPGTRLTVL.

This clonotype was seen many times. V is TRBV3-1 and J is TRBJ2-3; D not certain. Trimming pared 1 base from V and 6 bases from J, leaving 8 bases between. Germline values: CDR1 LGHDT, CDR2 YNNKEL (reference sequence). This CDR3 comprises 13 residues. CDR3 DNA sequence: TGTGCCAGCAGCCAAGGGCGGCGGGATACGCAGTATTTT. It translates to CASSQGRRDTQYF.